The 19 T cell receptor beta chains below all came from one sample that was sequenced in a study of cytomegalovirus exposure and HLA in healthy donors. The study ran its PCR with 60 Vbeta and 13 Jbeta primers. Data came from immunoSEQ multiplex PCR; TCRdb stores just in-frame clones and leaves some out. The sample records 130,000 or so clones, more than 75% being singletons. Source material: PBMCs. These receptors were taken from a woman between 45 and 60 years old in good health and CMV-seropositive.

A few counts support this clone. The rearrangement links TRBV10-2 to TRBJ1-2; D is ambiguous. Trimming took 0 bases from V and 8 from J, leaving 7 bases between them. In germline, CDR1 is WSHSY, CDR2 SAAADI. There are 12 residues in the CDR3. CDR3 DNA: TGCGCCAGCAGTGAGTCTCGGTACGGCTACACCTTC. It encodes CASSESRYGYTF.

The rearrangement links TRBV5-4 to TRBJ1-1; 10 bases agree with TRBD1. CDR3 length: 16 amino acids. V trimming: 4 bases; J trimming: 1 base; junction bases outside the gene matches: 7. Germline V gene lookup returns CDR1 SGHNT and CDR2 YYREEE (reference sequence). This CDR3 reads CASSPGQGRANTEAFF. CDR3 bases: TGTGCCAGCAGCCCGGGACAGGGGAGGGCGAACACTGAAGCTTTCTTT.

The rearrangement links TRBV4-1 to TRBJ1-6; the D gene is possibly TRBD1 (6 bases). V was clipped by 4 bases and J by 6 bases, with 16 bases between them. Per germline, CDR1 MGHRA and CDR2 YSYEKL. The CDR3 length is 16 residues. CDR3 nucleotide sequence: TGCGCCAGCAGCCTCGTTATTACAGGGACTAATTCACCCCTCCACTTT. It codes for CASSLVITGTNSPLHF.

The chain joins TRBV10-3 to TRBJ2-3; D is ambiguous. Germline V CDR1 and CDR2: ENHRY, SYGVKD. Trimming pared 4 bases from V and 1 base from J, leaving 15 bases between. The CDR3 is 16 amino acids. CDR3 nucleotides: TGTGCCATCAGTGGGCAGGAAGGCCCCCGCACAGATACGCAGTATTTT. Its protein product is CAISGQEGPRTDTQYF.

The CDR3 region is CASSPDNQETQYF. CDR3 coding DNA: TGTGCCAGCAGTCCGGACAACCAAGAGACCCAGTACTTC. The chain employs TRBV2 and TRBJ2-5; possibly TRBD1 for D (5 bases). The germline gives CDR1 SNHLY, CDR2 FYNNEI. The CDR3 covers 13 residues. V lost 5 bases to trimming and J lost 0 bases, with 7 bases between them.

CDR3: CSASRDEGYTF. The CDR3 nucleotides read TGCAGTGCTAGCCGCGATGAAGGCTACACCTTC. This sequence joins TRBV20-1 and TRBJ1-2; no firm D call. The length of the CDR3 is 11 residues. Germline V CDR1 and CDR2: DFQATT, SNEGSKA (reference sequence). Trimming cost V 3 bases and J 8 bases, with 10 bases left between them.

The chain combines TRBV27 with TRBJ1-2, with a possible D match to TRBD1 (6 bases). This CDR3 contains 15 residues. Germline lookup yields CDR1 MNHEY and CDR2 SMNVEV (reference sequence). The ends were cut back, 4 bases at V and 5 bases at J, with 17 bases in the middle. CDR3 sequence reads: CASSSVPGVYYGYTF. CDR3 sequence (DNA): TGTGCCAGCAGTTCGGTCCCAGGGGTTTATTATGGCTACACCTTC.

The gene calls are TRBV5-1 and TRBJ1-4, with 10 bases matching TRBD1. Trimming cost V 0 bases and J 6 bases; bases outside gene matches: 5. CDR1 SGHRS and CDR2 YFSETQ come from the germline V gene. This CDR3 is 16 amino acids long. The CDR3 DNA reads TGCGCCAGCAGCTTGGGGGACAGGGGCTTGTATGAAAAACTGTTTTTT. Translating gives CASSLGDRGLYEKLFF.

Written as DNA, the CDR3 is TGTGCCAGCAGCCGAGAGGGCCACACTGAAGCTTTCTTT. It codes for CASSREGHTEAFF. V usage is TRBV7-9 and J usage is TRBJ1-1, with D unresolved. Between the trimmed V and J ends, which lost 5 bases and 3 bases, there was a span of 10 bases. The CDR3 length is 13 residues. The germline V gene encodes CDR1 SEHNR and CDR2 FQNEAQ (reference sequence).

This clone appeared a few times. This CDR3 is CASRNSGRAEQFF. The CDR3 coding sequence is TGTGCCAGCAGAAATTCAGGGAGGGCTGAGCAGTTCTTC. V usage is TRBV11-2 and J usage is TRBJ2-1; 7 bases agree with TRBD2. V gave up 6 bases and J gave up 9 bases; unmatched junction bases: 8. The CDR3 is 13 residues long. CDR1 and CDR2 (germline): SGHAT, FQNNGV.

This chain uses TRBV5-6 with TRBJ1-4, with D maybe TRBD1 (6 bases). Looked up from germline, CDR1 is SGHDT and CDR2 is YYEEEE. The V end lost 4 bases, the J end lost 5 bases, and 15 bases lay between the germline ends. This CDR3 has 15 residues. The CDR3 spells CASSPTGGANEKLFF. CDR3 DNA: TGTGCCAGCAGCCCTACCGGGGGGGCAAATGAAAAACTGTTTTTT.

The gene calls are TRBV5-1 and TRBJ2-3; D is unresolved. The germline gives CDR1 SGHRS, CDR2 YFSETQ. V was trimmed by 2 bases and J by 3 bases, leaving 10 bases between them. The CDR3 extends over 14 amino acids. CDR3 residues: CASSFVPETDTQYF. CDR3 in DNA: TGCGCCAGCAGCTTTGTACCGGAGACAGATACGCAGTATTTT.

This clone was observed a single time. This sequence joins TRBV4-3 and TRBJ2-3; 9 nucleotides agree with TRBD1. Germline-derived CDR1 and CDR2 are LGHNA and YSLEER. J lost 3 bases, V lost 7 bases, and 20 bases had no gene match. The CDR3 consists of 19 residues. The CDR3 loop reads CASTPMWGLQGASTDTQYF. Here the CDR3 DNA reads TGCGCCAGCACCCCGATGTGGGGTTTACAGGGGGCATCTACAGATACGCAGTATTTT.

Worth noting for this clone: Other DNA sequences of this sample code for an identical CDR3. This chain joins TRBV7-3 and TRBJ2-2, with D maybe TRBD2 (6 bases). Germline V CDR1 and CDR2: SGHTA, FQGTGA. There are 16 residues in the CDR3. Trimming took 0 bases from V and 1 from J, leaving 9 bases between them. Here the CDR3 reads CASSLTGGLNTGELFF. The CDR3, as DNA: TGTGCCAGCAGCTTAACGGGGGGACTGAACACCGGGGAGCTGTTTTTT.

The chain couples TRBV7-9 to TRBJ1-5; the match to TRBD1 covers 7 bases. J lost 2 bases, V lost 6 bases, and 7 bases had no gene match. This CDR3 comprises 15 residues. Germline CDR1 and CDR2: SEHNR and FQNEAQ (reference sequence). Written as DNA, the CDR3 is TGTGCCAGCAGTTCGACAGGGATAGGCAATCAGCCCCAGCATTTT. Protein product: CASSSTGIGNQPQHF.

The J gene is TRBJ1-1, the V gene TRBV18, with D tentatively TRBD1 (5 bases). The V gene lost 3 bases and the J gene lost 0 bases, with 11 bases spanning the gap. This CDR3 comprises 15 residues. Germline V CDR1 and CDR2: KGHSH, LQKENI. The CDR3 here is CASSPPGLMNTEAFF. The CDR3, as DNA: TGTGCCAGCTCACCTCCAGGGCTAATGAACACTGAAGCTTTCTTT.

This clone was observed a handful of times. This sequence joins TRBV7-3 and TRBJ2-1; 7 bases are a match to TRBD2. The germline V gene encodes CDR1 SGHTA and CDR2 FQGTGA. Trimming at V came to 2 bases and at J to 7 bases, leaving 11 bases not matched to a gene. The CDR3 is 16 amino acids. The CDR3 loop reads CASSLGLGLGGNEQFF. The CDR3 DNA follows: TGTGCCAGCAGCTTAGGATTGGGATTGGGGGGGAATGAGCAGTTCTTC. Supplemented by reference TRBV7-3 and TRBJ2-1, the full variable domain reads GAGVSQTPSNKVTEKGKYVELRCDPISGHTALYWYRQSLGQGPEFLIYFQGTGAADDSGLPNDRFFAVRPEGSVSTLKIQRTERGDSAVYLCASSLGLGLGGNEQFFGPGTRLTVL.

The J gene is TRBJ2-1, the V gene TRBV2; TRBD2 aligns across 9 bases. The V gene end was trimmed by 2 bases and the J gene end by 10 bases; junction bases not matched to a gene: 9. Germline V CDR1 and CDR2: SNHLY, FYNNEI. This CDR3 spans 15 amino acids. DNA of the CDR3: TGTGCCAGCAGTGAATGGGCGGGAGGGGGAGGCGAGCAGTTCTTC. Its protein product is CASSEWAGGGGEQFF. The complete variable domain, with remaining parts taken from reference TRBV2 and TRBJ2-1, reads EPEVTQTPSHQVTQMGQEVILRCVPISNHLYFYWYRQILGQKVEFLVSFYNNEISEKSEIFDDQFSVERPDGSNFTLKIRSTKLEDSAMYFCASSEWAGGGGEQFFGPGTRLTVL.

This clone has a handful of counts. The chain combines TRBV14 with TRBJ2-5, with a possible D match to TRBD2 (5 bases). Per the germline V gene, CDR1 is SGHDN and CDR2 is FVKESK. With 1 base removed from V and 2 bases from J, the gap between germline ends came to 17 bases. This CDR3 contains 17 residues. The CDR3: CASSQAAHKDWQETQYF. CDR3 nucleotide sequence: TGTGCCAGCAGCCAAGCAGCCCATAAGGACTGGCAAGAGACCCAGTACTTC.